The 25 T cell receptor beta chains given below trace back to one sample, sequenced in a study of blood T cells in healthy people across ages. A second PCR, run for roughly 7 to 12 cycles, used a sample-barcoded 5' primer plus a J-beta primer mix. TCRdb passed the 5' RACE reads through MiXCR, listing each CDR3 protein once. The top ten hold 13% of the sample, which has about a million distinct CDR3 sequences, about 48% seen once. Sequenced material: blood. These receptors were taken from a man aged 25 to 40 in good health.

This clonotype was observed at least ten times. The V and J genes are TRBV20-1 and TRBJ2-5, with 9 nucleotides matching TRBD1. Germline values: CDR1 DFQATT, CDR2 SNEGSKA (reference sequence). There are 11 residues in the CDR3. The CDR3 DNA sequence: TGCAGCACAGGGGGCGGCGAGACCCAGTACTTC. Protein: CSTGGGETQYF.

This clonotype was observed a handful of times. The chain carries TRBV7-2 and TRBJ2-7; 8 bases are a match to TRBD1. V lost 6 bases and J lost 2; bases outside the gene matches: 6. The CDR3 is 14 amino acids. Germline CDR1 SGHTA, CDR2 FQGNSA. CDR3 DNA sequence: TGTGCCAGCAGATTAACAGGGGGAGCCTACGAGCAGTACTTC. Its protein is CASRLTGGAYEQYF.

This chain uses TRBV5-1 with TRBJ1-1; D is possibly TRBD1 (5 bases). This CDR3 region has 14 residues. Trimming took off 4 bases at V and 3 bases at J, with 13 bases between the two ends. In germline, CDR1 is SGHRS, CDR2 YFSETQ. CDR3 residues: CASSREGWDTEAFF. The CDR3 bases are TGCGCCAGCAGCCGGGAGGGGTGGGACACTGAAGCTTTCTTT.

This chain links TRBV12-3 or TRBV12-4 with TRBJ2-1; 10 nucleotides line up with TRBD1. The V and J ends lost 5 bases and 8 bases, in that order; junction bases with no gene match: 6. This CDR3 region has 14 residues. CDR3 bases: TGTGCCAGCAGTGTACGGGACAGGGGAGATGAGCAGTTCTTC. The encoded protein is CASSVRDRGDEQFF.

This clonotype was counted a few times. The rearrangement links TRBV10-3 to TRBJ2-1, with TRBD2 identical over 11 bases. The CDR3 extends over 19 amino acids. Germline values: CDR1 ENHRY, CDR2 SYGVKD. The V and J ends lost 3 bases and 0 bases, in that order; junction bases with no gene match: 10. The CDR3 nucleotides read TGTGCCATCAGTGATAGTAGCGGGGGGGCCTCGAGCTCCTACAATGAGCAGTTCTTC. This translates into CAISDSSGGASSSYNEQFF.

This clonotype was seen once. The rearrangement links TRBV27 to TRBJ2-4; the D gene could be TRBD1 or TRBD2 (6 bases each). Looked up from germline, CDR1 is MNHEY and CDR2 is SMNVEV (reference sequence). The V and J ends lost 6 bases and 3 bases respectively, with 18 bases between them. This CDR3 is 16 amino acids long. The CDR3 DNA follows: TGTGCCAGCAGGGAAGGGGGGTCCGGGGTCAAAAACATTCAGTACTTC. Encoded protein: CASREGGSGVKNIQYF.

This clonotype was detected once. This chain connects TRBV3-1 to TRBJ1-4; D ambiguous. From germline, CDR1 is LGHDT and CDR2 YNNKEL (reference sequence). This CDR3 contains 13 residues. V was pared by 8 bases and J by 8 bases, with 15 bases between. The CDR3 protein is CASVGRLNEKLFF. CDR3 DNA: TGTGCCAGCGTTGGACGGCTTAACGAAAAACTGTTTTTT.

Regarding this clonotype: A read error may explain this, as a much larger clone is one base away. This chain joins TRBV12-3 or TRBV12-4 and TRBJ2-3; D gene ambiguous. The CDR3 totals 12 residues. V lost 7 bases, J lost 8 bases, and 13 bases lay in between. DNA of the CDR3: TGTGCCAGCATCAGGCTAGGGCGTACGCAGTATTTT. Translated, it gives CASIRLGRTQYF.

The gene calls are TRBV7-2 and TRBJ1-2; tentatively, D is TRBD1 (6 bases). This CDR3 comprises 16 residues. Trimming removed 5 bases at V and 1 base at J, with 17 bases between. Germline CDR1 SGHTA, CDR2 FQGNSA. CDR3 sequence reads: CASSGARGKLNYGYTF. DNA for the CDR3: TGTGCCAGCAGCGGCGCGAGGGGGAAACTTAACTATGGCTACACCTTC.

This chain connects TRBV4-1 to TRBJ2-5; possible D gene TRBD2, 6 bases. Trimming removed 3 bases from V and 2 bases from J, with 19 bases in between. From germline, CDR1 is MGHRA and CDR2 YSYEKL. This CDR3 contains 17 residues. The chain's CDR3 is CASSHLPLSGGQETQYF. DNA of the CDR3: TGCGCCAGCAGCCACCTCCCGCTATCCGGGGGACAAGAGACCCAGTACTTC.

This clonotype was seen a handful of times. The CDR3 bases are TGTGCCAGCAGCCAAGATAGGGGGTTGGGGAATTCACCCCTCCACTTT. It yields the protein CASSQDRGLGNSPLHF. This chain joins TRBV3-1 and TRBJ1-6, with D tentatively TRBD1 (6 bases). The V and J ends lost 0 bases and 7 bases respectively, with 13 bases between them. This CDR3 region has 16 residues. The germline V gene has CDR1 LGHDT and CDR2 YNNKEL (reference sequence). The whole variable domain, filled in from reference TRBV3-1 and TRBJ1-6, reads DTAVSQTPKYLVTQMGNDKSIKCEQNLGHDTMYWYKQDSKKFLKIMFSYNNKELIINETVPNRFSPKSPDKAHLNLHINSLELGDSAVYFCASSQDRGLGNSPLHFGNGTRLTVT.

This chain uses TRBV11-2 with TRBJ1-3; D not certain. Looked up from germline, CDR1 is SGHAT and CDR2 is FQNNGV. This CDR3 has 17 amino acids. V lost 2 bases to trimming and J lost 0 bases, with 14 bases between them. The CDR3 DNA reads TGTGCCAGCAGCTTATCCGCCCGGTACATCTCTGGAAACACCATATATTTT. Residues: CASSLSARYISGNTIYF.

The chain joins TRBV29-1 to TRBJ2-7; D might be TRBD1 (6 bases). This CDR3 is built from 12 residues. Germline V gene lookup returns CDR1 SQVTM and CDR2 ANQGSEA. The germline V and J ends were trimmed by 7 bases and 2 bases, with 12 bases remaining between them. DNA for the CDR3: TGCAGCGCCGGACAGTCCCCCTACGAGCAGTACTTC. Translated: CSAGQSPYEQYF.

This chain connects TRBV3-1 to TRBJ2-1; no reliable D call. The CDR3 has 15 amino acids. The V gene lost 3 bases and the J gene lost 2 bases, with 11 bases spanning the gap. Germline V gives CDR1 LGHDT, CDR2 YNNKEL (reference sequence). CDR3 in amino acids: CASSQGRAAYNEQFF. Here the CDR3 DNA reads TGTGCCAGCAGCCAGGGTCGAGCAGCCTACAATGAGCAGTTCTTC.

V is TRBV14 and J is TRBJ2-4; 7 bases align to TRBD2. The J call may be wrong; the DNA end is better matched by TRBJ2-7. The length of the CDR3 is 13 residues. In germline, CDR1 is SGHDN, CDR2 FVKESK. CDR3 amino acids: CASSRGLGREQYF. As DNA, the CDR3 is TGTGCCAGCAGCCGTGGACTAGGTCGCGAGCAGTACTTC.

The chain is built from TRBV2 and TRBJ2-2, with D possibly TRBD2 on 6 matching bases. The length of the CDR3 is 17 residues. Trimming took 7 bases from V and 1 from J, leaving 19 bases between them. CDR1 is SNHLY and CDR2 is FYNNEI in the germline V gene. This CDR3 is CASIPYTGTLNTGELFF. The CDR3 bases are TGTGCCAGCATCCCTTATACCGGGACTCTGAACACCGGGGAGCTGTTTTTT. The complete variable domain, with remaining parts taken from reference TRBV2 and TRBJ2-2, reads EPEVTQTPSHQVTQMGQEVILRCVPISNHLYFYWYRQILGQKVEFLVSFYNNEISEKSEIFDDQFSVERPDGSNFTLKIRSTKLEDSAMYFCASIPYTGTLNTGELFFGEGSRLTVL.

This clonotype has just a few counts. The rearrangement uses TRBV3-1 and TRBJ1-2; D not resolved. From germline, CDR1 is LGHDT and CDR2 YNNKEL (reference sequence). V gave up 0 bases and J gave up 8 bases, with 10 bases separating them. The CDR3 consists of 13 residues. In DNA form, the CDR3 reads TGTGCCAGCAGCCAAGACCGAAGTGGGGGCTACACCTTC. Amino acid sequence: CASSQDRSGGYTF.

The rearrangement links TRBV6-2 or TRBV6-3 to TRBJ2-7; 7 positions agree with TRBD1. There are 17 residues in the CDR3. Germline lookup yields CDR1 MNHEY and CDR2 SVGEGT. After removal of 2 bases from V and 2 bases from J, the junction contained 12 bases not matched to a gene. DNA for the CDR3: TGTGCCAGCAGTTACCCAAACAGGGGAATGACCACCTACGAGCAGTACTTC. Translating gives CASSYPNRGMTTYEQYF.

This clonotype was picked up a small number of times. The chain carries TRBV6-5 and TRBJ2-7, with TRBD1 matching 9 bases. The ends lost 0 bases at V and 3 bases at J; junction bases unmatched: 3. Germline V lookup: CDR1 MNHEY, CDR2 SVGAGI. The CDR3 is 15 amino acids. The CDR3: CASSYSGQGIYEQYF. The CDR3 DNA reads TGTGCCAGCAGTTACTCGGGACAGGGTATCTACGAGCAGTACTTC.

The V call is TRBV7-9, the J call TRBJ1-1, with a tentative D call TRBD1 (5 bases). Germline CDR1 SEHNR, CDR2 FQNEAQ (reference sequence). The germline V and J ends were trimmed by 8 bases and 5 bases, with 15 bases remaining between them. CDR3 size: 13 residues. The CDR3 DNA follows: TGTGCCAGCCTCCGCCCTGGGGGGACTGAAGCTTTCTTT. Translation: CASLRPGGTEAFF.

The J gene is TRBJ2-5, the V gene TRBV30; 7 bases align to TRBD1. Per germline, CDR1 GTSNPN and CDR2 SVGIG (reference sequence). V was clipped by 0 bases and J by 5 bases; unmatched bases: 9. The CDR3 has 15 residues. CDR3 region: CAWSVDRAFSETQYF. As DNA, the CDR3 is TGTGCCTGGAGTGTTGACAGGGCGTTCAGCGAGACCCAGTACTTC.

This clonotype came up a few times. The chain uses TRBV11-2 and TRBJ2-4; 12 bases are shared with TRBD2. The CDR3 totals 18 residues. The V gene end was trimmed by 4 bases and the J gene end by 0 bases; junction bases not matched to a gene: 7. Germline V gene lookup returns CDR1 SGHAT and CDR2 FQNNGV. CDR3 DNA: TGTGCCAGCAGCTCCGCCGGGACTAGCGGGTTAGCCAAAAACATTCAGTACTTC. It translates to CASSSAGTSGLAKNIQYF.

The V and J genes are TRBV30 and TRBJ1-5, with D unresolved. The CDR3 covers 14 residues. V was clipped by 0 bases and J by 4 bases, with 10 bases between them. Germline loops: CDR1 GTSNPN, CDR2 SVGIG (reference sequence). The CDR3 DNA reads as TGTGCCTGGAGTGTTGGGCAGAGAAATCAGCCCCAGCATTTT. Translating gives CAWSVGQRNQPQHF.

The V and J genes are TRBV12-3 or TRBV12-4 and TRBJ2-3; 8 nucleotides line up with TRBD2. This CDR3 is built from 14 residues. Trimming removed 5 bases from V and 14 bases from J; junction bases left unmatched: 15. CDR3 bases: TGTGCCAGCAGTGTAGGCACGGGGGGGTTACTGGCGTATTTT. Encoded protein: CASSVGTGGLLAYF.

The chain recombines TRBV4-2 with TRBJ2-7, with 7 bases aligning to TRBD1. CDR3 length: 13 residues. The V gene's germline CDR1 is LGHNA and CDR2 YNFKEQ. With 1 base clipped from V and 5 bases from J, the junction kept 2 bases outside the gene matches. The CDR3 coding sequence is TGTGCCAGCAGCCAAGGACAGGGACACGAGCAGTACTTC. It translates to CASSQGQGHEQYF.